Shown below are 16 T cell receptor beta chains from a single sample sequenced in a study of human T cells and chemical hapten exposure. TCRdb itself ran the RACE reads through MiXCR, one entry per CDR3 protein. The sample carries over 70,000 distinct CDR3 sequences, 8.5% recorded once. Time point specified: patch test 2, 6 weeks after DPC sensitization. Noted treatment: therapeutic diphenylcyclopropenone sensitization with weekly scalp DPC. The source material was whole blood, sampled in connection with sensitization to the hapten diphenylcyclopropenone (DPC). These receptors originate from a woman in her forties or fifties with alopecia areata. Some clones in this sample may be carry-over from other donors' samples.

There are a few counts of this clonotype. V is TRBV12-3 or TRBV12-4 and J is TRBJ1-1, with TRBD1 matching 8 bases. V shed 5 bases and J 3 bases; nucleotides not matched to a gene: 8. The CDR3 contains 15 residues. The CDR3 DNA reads TGTGCCAGCAGTCCAAGCAGGGGGCGCGACACTGAAGCTTTCTTT. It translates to CASSPSRGRDTEAFF.

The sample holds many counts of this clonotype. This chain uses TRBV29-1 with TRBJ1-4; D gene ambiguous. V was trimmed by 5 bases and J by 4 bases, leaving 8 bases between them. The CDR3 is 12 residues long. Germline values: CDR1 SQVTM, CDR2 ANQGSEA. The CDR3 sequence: CSVNEDNEKLFF. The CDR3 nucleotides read TGCAGCGTTAACGAGGATAATGAAAAACTGTTTTTT.

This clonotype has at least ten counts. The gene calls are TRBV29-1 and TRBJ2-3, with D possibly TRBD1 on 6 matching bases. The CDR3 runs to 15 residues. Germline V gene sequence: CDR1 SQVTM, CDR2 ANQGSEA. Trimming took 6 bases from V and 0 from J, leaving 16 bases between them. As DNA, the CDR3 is TGCAGCGTGGGGGCGGTCCTTACTAGCACAGATACGCAGTATTTT. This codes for CSVGAVLTSTDTQYF.

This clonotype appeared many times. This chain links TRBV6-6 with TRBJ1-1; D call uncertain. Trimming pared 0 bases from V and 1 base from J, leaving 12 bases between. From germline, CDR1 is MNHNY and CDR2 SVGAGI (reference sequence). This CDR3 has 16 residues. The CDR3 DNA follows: TGTGCCAGCAGTTACTCGAAGGGTCCGGGGAACACTGAAGCTTTCTTT. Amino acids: CASSYSKGPGNTEAFF.

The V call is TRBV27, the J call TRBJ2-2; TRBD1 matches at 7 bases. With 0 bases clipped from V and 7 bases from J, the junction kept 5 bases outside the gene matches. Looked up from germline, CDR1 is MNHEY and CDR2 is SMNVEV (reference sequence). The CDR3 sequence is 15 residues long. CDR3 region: CASSLSGGASGELFF. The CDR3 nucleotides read TGTGCCAGCAGTTTATCAGGGGGCGCAAGCGGGGAGCTGTTTTTT.

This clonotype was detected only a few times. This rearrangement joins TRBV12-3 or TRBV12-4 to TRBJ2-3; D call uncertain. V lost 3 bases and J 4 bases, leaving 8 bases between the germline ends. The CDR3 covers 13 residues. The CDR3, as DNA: TGTGCCAGCAGTTTTTCTTTAGCAGATACGCAGTATTTT. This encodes CASSFSLADTQYF.

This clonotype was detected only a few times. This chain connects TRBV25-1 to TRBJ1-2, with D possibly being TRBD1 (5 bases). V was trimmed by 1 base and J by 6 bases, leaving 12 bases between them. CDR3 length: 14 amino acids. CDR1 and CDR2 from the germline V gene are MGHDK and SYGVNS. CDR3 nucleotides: TGTGCCAGCAGTGAATTTGCAGGGACGGATGGCTACACCTTC. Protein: CASSEFAGTDGYTF.

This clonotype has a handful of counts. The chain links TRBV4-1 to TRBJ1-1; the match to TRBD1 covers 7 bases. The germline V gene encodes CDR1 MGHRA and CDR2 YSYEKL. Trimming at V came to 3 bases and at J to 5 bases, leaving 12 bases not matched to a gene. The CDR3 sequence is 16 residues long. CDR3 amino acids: CASSQVSTGLGTEAFF. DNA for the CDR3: TGCGCCAGCAGCCAGGTTTCGACAGGGTTAGGGACTGAAGCTTTCTTT.

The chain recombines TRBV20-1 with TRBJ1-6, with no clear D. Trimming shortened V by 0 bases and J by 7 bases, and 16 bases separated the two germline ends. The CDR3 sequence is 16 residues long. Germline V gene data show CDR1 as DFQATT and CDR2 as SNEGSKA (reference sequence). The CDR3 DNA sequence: TGCAGTGCTAGAGATAGGCGGCACCTAGGGAATTCACCCCTCCACTTT. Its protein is CSARDRRHLGNSPLHF.

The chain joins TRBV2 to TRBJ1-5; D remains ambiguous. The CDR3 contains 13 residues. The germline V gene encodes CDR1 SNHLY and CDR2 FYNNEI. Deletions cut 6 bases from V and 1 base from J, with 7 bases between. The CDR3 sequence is CASSAESNQPQHF. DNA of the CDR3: TGTGCCAGCAGCGCGGAAAGCAATCAGCCCCAGCATTTT.

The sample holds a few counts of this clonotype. The CDR3 is CASSHDRVGTDTQYF. CDR3 bases: TGTGCCAGCAGCCATGACAGGGTGGGCACAGATACGCAGTATTTT. The rearrangement joins TRBV7-6 to TRBJ2-3; 7 bases map to TRBD1. The CDR3 runs 15 residues. The V gene end was trimmed by 5 bases and the J gene end by 1 base; junction bases not matched to a gene: 6. Germline assignment: CDR1 SGHVS and CDR2 FNYEAQ.

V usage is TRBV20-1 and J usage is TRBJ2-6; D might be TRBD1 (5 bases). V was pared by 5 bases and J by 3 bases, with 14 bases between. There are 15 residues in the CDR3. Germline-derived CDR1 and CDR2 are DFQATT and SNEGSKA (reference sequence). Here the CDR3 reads CSARLGQGGANVLTF. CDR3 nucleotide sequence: TGCAGTGCTCGCCTGGGGCAAGGTGGGGCCAACGTCCTGACTTTC.

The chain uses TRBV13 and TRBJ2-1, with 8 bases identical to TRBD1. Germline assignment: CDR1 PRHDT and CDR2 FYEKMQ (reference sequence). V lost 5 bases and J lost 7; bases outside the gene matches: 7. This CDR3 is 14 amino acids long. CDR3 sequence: CASSQGADGNEQFF. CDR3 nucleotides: TGTGCCAGCAGCCAGGGGGCAGACGGGAATGAGCAGTTCTTC. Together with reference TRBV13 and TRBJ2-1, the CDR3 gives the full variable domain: AAGVIQSPRHLIKEKRETATLKCYPIPRHDTVYWYQQGPGQDPQFLISFYEKMQSDKGSIPDRFSAQQFSDYHSELNMSSLELGDSALYFCASSQGADGNEQFFGPGTRLTVL.

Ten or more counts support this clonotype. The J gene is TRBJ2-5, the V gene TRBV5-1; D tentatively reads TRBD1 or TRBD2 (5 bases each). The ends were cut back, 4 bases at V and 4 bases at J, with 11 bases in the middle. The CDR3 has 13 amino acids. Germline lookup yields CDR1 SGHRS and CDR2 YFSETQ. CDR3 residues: CASSRGSTETQYF. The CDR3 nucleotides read TGCGCCAGCAGCCGGGGCTCGACAGAGACCCAGTACTTC.

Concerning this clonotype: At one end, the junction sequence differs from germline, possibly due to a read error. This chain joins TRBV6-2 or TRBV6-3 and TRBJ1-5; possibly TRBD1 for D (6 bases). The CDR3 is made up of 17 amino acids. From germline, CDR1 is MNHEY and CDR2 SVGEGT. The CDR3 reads CARSYATTGWSHQPQHF. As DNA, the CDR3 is TGTGCCAGAAGTTACGCTACCACAGGGTGGTCCCATCAGCCCCAGCATTTT.

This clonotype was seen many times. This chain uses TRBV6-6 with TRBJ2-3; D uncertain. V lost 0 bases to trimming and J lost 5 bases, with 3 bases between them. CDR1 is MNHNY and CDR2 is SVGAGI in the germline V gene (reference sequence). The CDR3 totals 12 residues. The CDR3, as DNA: TGTGCCAGCAGTTACTCGTTAGATACGCAGTATTTT. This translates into CASSYSLDTQYF.